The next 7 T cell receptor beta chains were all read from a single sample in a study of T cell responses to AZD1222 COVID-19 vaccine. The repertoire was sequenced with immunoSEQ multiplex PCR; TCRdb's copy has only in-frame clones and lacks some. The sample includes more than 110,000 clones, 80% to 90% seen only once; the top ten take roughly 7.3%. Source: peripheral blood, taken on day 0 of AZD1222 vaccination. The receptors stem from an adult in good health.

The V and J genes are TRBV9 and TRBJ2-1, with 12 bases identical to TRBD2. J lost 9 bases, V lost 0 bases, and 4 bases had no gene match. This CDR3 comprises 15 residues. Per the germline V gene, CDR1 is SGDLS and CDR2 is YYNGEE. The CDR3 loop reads CASSVGILAGGEQFF. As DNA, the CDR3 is TGTGCCAGCAGCGTAGGTATACTAGCGGGGGGTGAGCAGTTCTTC.

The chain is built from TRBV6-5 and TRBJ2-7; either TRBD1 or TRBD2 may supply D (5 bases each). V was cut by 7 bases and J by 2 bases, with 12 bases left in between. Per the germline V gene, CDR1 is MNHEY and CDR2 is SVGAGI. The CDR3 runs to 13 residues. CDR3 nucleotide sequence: TGTGCCAGCATCCCAAGGGGAGCCTACGAGCAGTACTTC. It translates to CASIPRGAYEQYF.

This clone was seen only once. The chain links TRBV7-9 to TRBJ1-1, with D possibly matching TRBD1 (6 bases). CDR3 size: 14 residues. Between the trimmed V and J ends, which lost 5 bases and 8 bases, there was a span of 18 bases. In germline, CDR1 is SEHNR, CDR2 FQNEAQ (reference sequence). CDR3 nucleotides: TGTGCCAGCAGCGGGACACGCCGCGAAGTGGAAGCTTTCTTT. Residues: CASSGTRREVEAFF.

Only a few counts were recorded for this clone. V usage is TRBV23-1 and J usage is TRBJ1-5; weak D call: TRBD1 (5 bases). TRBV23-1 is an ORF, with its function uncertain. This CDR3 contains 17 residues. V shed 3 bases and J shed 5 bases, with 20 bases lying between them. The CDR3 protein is CASSHRGGSHSDQPQHF. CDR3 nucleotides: TGCGCCAGCAGTCATCGGGGGGGAAGCCACTCCGATCAGCCCCAGCATTTT.

As DNA, the CDR3 is TGTGCCAGCAGTTTGGATCTAGCGGGGGGGTCGGATGAGCAGTTCTTC. Its protein product is CASSLDLAGGSDEQFF. This chain connects TRBV28 to TRBJ2-1; 12 bases agree with TRBD2. V lost 3 bases, J lost 8 bases, and 8 bases stayed unmatched. Germline V gene sequence: CDR1 MDHEN, CDR2 SYDVKM. The CDR3 runs to 16 residues. The full variable domain, rest sourced from reference TRBV28 and TRBJ2-1, is DVKVTQSSRYLVKRTGEKVFLECVQDMDHENMFWYRQDPGLGLRLIYFSYDVKMKEKGDIPEGYSVSREKKERFSLILESASTNQTSMYLCASSLDLAGGSDEQFFGPGTRLTVL.

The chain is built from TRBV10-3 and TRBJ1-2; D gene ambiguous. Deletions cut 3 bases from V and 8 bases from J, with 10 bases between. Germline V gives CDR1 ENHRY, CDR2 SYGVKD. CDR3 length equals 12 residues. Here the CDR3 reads CAISDSLEGYTF. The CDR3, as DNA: TGTGCCATCAGTGACTCCTTGGAGGGCTACACCTTC.

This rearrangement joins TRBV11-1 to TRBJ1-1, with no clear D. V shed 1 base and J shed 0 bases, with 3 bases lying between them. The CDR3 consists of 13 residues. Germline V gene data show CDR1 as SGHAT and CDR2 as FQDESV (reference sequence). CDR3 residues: CASSLGMNTEAFF. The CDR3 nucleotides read TGTGCCAGCAGCTTAGGGATGAACACTGAAGCTTTCTTT.